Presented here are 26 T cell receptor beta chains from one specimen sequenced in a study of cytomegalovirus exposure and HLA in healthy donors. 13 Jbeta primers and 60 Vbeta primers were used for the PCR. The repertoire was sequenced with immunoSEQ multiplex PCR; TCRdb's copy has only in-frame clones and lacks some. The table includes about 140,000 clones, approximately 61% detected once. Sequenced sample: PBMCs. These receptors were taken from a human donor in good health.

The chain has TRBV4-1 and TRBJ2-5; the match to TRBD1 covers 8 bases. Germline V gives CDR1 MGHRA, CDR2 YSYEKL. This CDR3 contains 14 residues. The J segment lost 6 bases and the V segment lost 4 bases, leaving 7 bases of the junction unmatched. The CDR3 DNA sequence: TGCGCCAGCAGCCGGACAGGGATCAAGCAGACCCAGTACTTC. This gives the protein CASSRTGIKQTQYF.

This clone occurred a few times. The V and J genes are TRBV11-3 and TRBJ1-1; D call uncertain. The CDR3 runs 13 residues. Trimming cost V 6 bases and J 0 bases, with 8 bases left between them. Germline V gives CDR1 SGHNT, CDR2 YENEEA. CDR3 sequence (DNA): TGTGCCAGCAGTCCTAGAATGAACACTGAAGCTTTCTTT. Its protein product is CASSPRMNTEAFF.

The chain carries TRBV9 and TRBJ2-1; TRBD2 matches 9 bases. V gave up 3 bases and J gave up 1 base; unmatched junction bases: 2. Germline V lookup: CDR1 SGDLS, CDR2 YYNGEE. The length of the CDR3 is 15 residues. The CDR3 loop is CASSETSGSYNEQFF. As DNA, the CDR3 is TGTGCCAGCAGCGAGACTAGCGGATCCTACAATGAGCAGTTCTTC.

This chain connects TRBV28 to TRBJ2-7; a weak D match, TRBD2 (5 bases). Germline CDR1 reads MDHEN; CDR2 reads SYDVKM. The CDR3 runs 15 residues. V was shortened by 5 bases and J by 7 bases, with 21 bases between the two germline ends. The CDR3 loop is CASSTVTKRQWEQYF. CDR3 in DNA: TGTGCCAGCAGTACAGTGACTAAGCGCCAGTGGGAGCAGTACTTC.

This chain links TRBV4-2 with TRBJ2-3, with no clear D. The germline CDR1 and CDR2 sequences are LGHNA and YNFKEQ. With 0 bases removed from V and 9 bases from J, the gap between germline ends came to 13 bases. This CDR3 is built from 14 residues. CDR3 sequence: CASSQDFQAATQYF. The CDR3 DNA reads TGTGCCAGCAGCCAAGATTTCCAGGCAGCAACGCAGTATTTT.

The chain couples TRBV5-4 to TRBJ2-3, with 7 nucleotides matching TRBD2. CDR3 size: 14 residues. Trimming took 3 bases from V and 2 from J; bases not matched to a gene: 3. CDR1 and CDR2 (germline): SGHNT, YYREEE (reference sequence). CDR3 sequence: CASSSGLDTDTQYF. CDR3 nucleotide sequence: TGTGCCAGCAGCTCCGGACTAGACACAGATACGCAGTATTTT.

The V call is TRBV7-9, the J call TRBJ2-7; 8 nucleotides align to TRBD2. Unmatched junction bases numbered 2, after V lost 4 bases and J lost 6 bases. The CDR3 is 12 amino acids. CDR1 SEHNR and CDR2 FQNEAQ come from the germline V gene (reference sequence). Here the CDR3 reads CASSWTSTEQYF. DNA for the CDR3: TGTGCCAGCAGCTGGACTAGCACCGAGCAGTACTTC.

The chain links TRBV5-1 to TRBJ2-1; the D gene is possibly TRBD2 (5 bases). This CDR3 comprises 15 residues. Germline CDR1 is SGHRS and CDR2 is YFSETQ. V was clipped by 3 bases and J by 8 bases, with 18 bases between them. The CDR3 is CASSSHRESPYEQFF. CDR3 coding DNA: TGCGCCAGCAGCTCACACCGGGAATCCCCCTATGAGCAGTTCTTC.

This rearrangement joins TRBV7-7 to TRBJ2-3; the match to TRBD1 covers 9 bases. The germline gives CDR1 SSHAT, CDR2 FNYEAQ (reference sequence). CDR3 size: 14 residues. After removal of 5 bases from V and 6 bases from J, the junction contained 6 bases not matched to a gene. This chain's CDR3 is CASSPGTGSDTQYF. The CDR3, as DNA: TGTGCCAGCAGCCCAGGGACAGGGAGTGATACGCAGTATTTT.

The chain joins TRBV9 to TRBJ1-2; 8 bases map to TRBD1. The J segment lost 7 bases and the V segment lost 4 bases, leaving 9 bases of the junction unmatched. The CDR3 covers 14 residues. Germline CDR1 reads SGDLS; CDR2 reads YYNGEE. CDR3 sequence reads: CASSPRTGSIGYTF. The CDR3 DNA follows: TGTGCCAGCAGCCCGAGGACAGGGAGCATTGGCTACACCTTC.

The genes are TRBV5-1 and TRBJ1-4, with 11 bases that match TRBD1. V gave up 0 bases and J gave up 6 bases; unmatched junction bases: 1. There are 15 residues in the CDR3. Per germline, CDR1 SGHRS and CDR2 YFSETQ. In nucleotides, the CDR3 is TGCGCCAGCAGCTTGGAGGGACAGGGGGATGAAAAACTGTTTTTT. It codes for CASSLEGQGDEKLFF.

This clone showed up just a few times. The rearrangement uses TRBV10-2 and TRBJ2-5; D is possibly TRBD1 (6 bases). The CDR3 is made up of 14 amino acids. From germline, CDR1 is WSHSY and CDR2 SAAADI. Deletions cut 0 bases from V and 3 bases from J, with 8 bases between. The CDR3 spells CASSESNREETQYF. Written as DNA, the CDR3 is TGCGCCAGCAGTGAGTCAAACAGGGAAGAGACCCAGTACTTC.

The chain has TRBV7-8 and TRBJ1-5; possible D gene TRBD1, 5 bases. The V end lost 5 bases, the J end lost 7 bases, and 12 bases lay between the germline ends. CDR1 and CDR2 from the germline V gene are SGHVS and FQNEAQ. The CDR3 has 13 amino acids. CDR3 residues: CASSLTREQPQHF. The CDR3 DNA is TGTGCCAGCAGCCTGACCAGGGAACAGCCCCAGCATTTT. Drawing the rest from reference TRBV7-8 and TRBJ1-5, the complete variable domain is GAGVSQSPRYKVAKRGQDVALRCDPISGHVSLFWYQQALGQGPEFLTYFQNEAQLDKSGLPSDRFFAERPEGSVSTLKIQRTQQEDSAVYLCASSLTREQPQHFGDGTRLSIL.

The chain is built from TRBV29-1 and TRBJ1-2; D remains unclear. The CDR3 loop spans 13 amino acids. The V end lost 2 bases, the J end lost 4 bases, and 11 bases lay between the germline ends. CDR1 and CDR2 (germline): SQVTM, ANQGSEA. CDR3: CSVEPQVLYGYTF. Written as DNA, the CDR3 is TGCAGCGTTGAACCGCAGGTTCTCTATGGCTACACCTTC.

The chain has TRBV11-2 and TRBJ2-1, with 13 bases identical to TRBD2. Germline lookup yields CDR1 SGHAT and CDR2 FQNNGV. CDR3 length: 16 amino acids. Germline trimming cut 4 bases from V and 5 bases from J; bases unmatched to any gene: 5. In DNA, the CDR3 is TGTGCCAGCAGCTCCCGGACTAGCGGGAGTGACAATGAGCAGTTCTTC. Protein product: CASSSRTSGSDNEQFF.

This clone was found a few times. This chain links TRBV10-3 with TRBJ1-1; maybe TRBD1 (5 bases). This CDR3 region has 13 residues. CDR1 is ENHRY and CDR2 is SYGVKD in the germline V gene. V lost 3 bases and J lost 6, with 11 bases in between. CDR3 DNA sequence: TGTGCCATCAGTGAAGGGGTTGGACCTGAAGCTTTCTTT. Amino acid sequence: CAISEGVGPEAFF.

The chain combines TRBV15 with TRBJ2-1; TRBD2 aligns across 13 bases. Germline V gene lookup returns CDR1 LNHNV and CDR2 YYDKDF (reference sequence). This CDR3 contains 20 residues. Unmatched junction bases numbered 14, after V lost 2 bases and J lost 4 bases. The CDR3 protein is CATSRTSGRAISQVYNEQFF. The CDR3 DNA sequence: TGTGCCACCAGCAGAACTAGCGGGAGGGCCATCAGCCAAGTTTACAATGAGCAGTTCTTC.

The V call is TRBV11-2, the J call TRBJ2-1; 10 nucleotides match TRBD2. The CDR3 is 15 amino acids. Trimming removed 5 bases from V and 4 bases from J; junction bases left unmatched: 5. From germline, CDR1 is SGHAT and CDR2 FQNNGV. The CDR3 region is CASSPQTSGYNEQFF. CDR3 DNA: TGTGCCAGCAGCCCTCAGACTAGCGGGTACAATGAGCAGTTCTTC.

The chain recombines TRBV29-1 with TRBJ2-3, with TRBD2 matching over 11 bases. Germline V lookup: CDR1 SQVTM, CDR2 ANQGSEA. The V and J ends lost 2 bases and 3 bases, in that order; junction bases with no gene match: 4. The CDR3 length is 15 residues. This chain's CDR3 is CSVERRTSGTDTQYF. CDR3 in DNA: TGCAGCGTTGAAAGGCGGACTAGCGGGACAGATACGCAGTATTTT.

In DNA, the CDR3 is TGTGCCAGCAGTTACGGTTCGGGAGGGCGAGAGACCCAGTACTTC. This gives the protein CASSYGSGGRETQYF. The rearrangement joins TRBV6-6 to TRBJ2-5; the match to TRBD2 covers 8 bases. The germline gives CDR1 MNHNY, CDR2 SVGAGI (reference sequence). The CDR3 is made up of 15 amino acids. The V and J ends lost 2 bases and 4 bases, in that order; junction bases with no gene match: 6.

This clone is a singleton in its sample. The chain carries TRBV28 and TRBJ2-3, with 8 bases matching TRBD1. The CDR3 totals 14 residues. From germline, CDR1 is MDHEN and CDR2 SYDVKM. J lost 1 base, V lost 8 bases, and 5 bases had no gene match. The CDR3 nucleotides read TGTGCCAGCGGGGAACAGGGGGGCACAGATACGCAGTATTTT. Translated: CASGEQGGTDTQYF.

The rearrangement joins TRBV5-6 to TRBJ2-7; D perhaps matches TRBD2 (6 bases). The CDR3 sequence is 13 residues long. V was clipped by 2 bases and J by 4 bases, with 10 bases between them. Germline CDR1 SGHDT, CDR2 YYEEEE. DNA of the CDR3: TGTGCCAGCAGCTTCGGGACTGAGTACGAGCAGTACTTC. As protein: CASSFGTEYEQYF.

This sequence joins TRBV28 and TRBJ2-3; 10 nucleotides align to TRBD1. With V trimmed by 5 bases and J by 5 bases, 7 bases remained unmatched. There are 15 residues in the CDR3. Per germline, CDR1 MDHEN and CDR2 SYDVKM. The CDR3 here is CASSPGQGFVDTQYF. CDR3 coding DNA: TGTGCCAGCAGTCCGGGACAGGGGTTTGTAGATACGCAGTATTTT. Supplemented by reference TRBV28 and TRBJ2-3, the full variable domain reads DVKVTQSSRYLVKRTGEKVFLECVQDMDHENMFWYRQDPGLGLRLIYFSYDVKMKEKGDIPEGYSVSREKKERFSLILESASTNQTSMYLCASSPGQGFVDTQYFGPGTRLTVL.

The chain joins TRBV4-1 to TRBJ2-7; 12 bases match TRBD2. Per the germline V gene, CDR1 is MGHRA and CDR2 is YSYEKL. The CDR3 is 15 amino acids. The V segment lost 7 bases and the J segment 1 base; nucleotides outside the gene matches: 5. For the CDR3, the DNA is TGCGCCAGCACCCAGACTAGCGGGGGATCCTACGAGCAGTACTTC. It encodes CASTQTSGGSYEQYF.

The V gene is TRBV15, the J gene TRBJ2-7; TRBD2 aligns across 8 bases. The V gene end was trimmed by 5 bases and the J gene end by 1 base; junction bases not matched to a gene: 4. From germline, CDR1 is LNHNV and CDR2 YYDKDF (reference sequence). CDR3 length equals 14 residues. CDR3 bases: TGTGCCACCAGCCGGGGGGGCGATTCCTACGAGCAGTACTTC. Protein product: CATSRGGDSYEQYF. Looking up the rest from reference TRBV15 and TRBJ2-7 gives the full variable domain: DAMVIQNPRYQVTQFGKPVTLSCSQTLNHNVMYWYQQKSSQAPKLLFHYYDKDFNNEADTPDNFQSRRPNTSFCFLDIRSPGLGDTAMYLCATSRGGDSYEQYFGPGTRLTVT.

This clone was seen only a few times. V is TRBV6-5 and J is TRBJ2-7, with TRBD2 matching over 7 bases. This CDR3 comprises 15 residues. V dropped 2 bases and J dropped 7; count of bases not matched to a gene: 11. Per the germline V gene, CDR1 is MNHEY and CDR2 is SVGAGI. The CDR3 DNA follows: TGTGCCAGCAGTTACGAAATAGCGGGCACTGGAGAGCAGTACTTC. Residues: CASSYEIAGTGEQYF.